A single sample gave rise to the 15 T cell receptor beta chains below, sequenced in a study of T-cell reconstitution after alpha-beta-depleted transplantation in children. Preparation of the TCRbeta library was carried out with unique molecular identifiers. One entry per CDR3 protein results from TCRdb running MiXCR on the PCR reads. The table includes roughly 500,000 distinct CDR3 sequences, approximately 32% detected once. The input for sequencing was PBMCs from the stem cell graft donor, taken from the stem cell graft. All receptors derive from a human donor who donated a stem cell graft to a child with aplastic anemia.

V is TRBV18 and J is TRBJ2-1; D unclear. Germline-derived CDR1 and CDR2 are KGHSH and LQKENI. Trimming left V 6 bases short and J 2 bases short, with 20 bases between. The CDR3 is 17 residues long. This CDR3 is CASSPPIVELAYNEQFF. The CDR3 DNA sequence: TGTGCCAGCTCGCCTCCCATCGTGGAGTTGGCCTACAATGAGCAGTTCTTC.

V is TRBV9 and J is TRBJ2-3; 11 bases fit TRBD2. Germline trimming cut 3 bases from V and 5 bases from J; bases unmatched to any gene: 5. The CDR3 runs to 15 residues. Per germline, CDR1 SGDLS and CDR2 YYNGEE. CDR3 coding DNA: TGTGCCAGCAGCGGTAGCGGGAGGGCCCAAGATACGCAGTATTTT. Protein: CASSGSGRAQDTQYF.

CDR3 sequence: CASSQDRAESSYNEQFF. CDR3 bases: TGCGCCAGCAGCCAAGATCGAGCGGAGAGCTCCTACAATGAGCAGTTCTTC. The chain has TRBV4-1 and TRBJ2-1; D might be TRBD2 (5 bases). Germline-derived CDR1 and CDR2 are MGHRA and YSYEKL. This CDR3 has 17 residues. V was pared by 0 bases and J by 0 bases, with 12 bases between.

This chain joins TRBV18 and TRBJ1-3; D gene uncertain. The CDR3 has 15 residues. Trimming stripped 6 bases from V and 3 bases from J, with 15 bases between. The V gene's germline CDR1 is KGHSH and CDR2 LQKENI. The CDR3 sequence is CASSSAGQNGNTIYF. CDR3 coding DNA: TGTGCCAGCTCGTCTGCAGGTCAAAATGGAAACACCATATATTTT.

The chain uses TRBV6-5 and TRBJ2-7; no reliable D call. The CDR3 is 13 residues long. Germline lookup yields CDR1 MNHEY and CDR2 SVGAGI. Trimming cost V 2 bases and J 6 bases, with 11 bases left between them. The CDR3 sequence: CASSYRPRSEQYF. CDR3 nucleotide sequence: TGTGCCAGCAGTTACCGCCCCCGGAGCGAGCAGTACTTC.

This clonotype was detected only a few times. The chain has TRBV10-3 and TRBJ2-1; a possible D gene is TRBD2 (7 bases). There are 16 residues in the CDR3. CDR1 is ENHRY, CDR2 SYGVKD, per germline. V lost 0 bases, J lost 7 bases, and 16 bases lay in between. CDR3: CAISESIAEGGNEQFF. The CDR3 DNA reads TGTGCCATCAGTGAGTCGATAGCGGAGGGGGGGAATGAGCAGTTCTTC.

This clonotype was detected a few times. The chain carries TRBV20-1 and TRBJ2-7; D may be TRBD1 (6 bases). The CDR3 runs 14 residues. Between the trimmed V and J ends, which lost 0 bases and 5 bases, there was a span of 14 bases. CDR1 DFQATT and CDR2 SNEGSKA come from the germline V gene (reference sequence). The CDR3 reads CSARDPGVGHEQYF. The CDR3 DNA sequence: TGCAGTGCTAGAGATCCAGGGGTTGGTCACGAGCAGTACTTC.

A few counts support this clonotype. This sequence joins TRBV20-1 and TRBJ2-1; tentatively, D is TRBD2 (6 bases). The CDR3 is 15 amino acids. Trimming removed 1 base from V and 7 bases from J, with 17 bases in between. CDR1 DFQATT and CDR2 SNEGSKA come from the germline V gene (reference sequence). The CDR3 DNA follows: TGCAGTGCTAGAGGTCCGGGCGGGATAGGGAATGAGCAGTTCTTC. Translating gives CSARGPGGIGNEQFF.

This chain links TRBV28 with TRBJ2-1; the D gene is possibly TRBD1 (6 bases). V was pared by 4 bases and J by 2 bases, with 15 bases between. Germline CDR1 and CDR2: MDHEN and SYDVKM. The CDR3 extends over 16 amino acids. DNA of the CDR3: TGTGCCAGCAGTTCTCGGACAGCCACGACCTACAATGAGCAGTTCTTC. Translating it yields CASSSRTATTYNEQFF.

About this clonotype itself: In this CDR3 the conserved last residue, phenylalanine or tryptophan, is missing, so a read error is likely. The V and J genes are TRBV18 and TRBJ1-1, with D unresolved. The length of the CDR3 is 13 residues. V lost 5 bases and J 2 bases, leaving 9 bases between the germline ends. CDR1 is KGHSH, CDR2 LQKENI, per germline. The CDR3 bases are TGTGCCAGCTCAAGGACGGACAACACTGAAGCTTTCTTA. As protein: CASSRTDNTEAFL.

The V call is TRBV20-1, the J call TRBJ2-3; a weak D match, TRBD1 (6 bases). V dropped 3 bases and J dropped 6 bases, with 16 bases sitting between them. The germline V gene has CDR1 DFQATT and CDR2 SNEGSKA (reference sequence). This CDR3 comprises 14 residues. The CDR3 here is CSASPGATVDTQYF. CDR3 DNA sequence: TGCAGTGCTAGTCCAGGGGCCACAGTGGATACGCAGTATTTT.

This clonotype was observed at least ten times. The chain carries TRBV29-1 and TRBJ2-1; no clear D gene. V lost 8 bases, J lost 5 bases, and 4 bases lay in between. The germline CDR1 and CDR2 sequences are SQVTM and ANQGSEA. The CDR3 runs 9 residues. As DNA, the CDR3 is TGCAGCACGCACAATGAGCAGTTCTTC. This gives the protein CSTHNEQFF.

This chain joins TRBV20-1 and TRBJ2-1; 7 positions agree with TRBD2. Germline loops: CDR1 DFQATT, CDR2 SNEGSKA (reference sequence). J gave up 0 bases and V 3 bases, and 2 bases lay outside the gene matches. The CDR3 totals 14 residues. The CDR3 DNA reads TGCAGTGCTAGGGGGGGGAGCTCCTACAATGAGCAGTTCTTC. It specifies CSARGGSSYNEQFF.

This chain connects TRBV5-1 to TRBJ1-6; TRBD1 might be the D (6 bases). The germline V gene encodes CDR1 SGHRS and CDR2 YFSETQ. This CDR3 spans 14 amino acids. V lost 5 bases and J lost 10, with 16 bases in between. CDR3 nucleotide sequence: TGCGCCAGCAGATTCGCAGGGGAGGAATCACCCCTCCACTTT. Amino acid sequence: CASRFAGEESPLHF. The entire variable domain, with the rest obtained from reference TRBV5-1 and TRBJ1-6, is as follows: KAGVTQTPRYLIKTRGQQVTLSCSPISGHRSVSWYQQTPGQGLQFLFEYFSETQRNKGNFPGRFSGRQFSNSRSEMNVSTLELGDSALYLCASRFAGEESPLHFGNGTRLTVT.

The table lists this clonotype with a few counts. The gene calls are TRBV27 and TRBJ1-5, with D possibly matching TRBD1 (5 bases). Germline V gene lookup returns CDR1 MNHEY and CDR2 SMNVEV (reference sequence). The CDR3 loop spans 15 amino acids. Trimming shortened V by 2 bases and J by 2 bases, and 10 bases separated the two germline ends. As DNA, the CDR3 is TGTGCCAGCAGTTTACAGGGTATGGGCAATCAGCCCCAGCATTTT. The encoded protein is CASSLQGMGNQPQHF.